This paragraph covers one T cell receptor (beta chain) sequence. One end of the junction fails to match germline, which may point to a read error. From about 19-30 mg of unsorted bulk tissue, DNA and RNA were co-extracted together. By surgical resection, the patients were treated for their primary liver carcinoma. The data are from a study of tumor-infiltrating lymphocytes in primary liver carcinoma. Production of TCR beta cDNA used 400 to 600 ng total RNA together with a constant-region primer. Libraries of TCR beta came from three nested multiplex PCR rounds with slightly modified ARM-PCR. Rounds one and two of PCR, each of roughly 11 cycles, were primed with TRBV1-TRBV30 forward primers and a C-beta reverse primer. TCRdb reprocessed the multiplex PCR reads with MiXCR, giving one entry per CDR3 protein. The sample carries over 95,000 distinct CDR3 sequences, approximately 68% recorded once. CDR3 length equals 14 residues. Germline CDR1 SQVTM, CDR2 ANQGSEA.

The V gene is TRBV29-1, the J gene TRBJ1-2; D is unresolved. The receptor was isolated from a woman aged 55-70 years with primary liver carcinoma and hepatitis B virus infection. Sequencing was performed on liver tumor tissue from sampling region 5. The sample's subset: tumor region T5, tumor centre. For the CDR3, the DNA is TGCACCGTTGGAACCTATGAAGGTTCCTATGGCTACACCTTC. It encodes CTVGTYEGSYGYTF.